This T cell receptor (beta chain) was profiled in a study of Graves' ophthalmopathy and Graves' hyperthyroidism. Study-wide results and caveats: Ophthalmopathy and stable hyperthyroidism were discriminated by a 13-signature model, with roughly 88% sensitivity and under 84% specificity. Its predictions of ophthalmopathy progression gave the model almost 71% sensitivity and 72% to 80% specificity.

For repertoire sequencing, the TCR beta CDR3 regions were amplified from RNA transcripts. Second-round multiplex PCR came after a first-round RT-PCR that employed HTBI primers. Each CDR3 protein is one row after TCRdb ran MiXCR on the multiplex PCR reads. The sample lists roughly 600,000 distinct CDR3 sequences; less than 45% were seen once. This clonotype was counted ten times or more. Its specificity is unknown. Germline lookup yields CDR1 SGHVS and CDR2 FQNEAQ. The CDR3 covers 15 residues. V was pared by 2 bases and J by 2 bases, with 5 bases of the junction left unmatched. This sequence joins TRBV7-8 and TRBJ2-7; TRBD1 agrees at 8 bases. Sequences were obtained from peripheral blood or thyroid tissue (not recorded which). The sequence derives from an adult man with Graves' hyperthyroidism. In DNA, the CDR3 is TGTGCCAGCAGCTTAACCGACAGGGGAGCCTACGAGCAGTACTTC. Its protein is CASSLTDRGAYEQYF.